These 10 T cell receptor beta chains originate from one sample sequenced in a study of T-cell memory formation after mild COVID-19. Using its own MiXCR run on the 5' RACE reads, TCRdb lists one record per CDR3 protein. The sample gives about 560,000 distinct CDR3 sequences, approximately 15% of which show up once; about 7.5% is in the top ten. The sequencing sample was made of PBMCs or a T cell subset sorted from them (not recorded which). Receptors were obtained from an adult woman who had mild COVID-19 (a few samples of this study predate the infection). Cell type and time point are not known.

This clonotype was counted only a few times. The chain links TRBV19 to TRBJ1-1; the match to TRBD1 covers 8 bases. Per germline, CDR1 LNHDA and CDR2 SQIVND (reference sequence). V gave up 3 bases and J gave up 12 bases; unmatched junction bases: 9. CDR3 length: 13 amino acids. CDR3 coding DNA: TGTGCCAGTAGTATGGCTACAGGGGGGAAGTCTTTCTTT. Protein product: CASSMATGGKSFF.

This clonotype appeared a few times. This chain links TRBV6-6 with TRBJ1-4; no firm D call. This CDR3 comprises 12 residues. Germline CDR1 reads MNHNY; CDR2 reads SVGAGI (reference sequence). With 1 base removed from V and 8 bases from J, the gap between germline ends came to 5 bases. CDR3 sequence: CASSYFPEKLFF. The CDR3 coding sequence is TGTGCCAGCAGTTACTTCCCCGAAAAACTGTTTTTT.

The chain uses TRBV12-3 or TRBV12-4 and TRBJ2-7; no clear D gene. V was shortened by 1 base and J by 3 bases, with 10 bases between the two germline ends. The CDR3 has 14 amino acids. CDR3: CASSLGGSYYEQYF. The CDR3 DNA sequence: TGTGCCAGCAGTTTAGGCGGTAGCTACTACGAGCAGTACTTC.

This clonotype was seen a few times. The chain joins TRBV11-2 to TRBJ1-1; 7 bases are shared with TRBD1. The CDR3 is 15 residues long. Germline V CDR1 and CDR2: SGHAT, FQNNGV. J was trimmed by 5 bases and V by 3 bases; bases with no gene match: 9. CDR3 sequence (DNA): TGTGCCAGCAGCTTGATCCCAGGGGGTGGTACTGAAGCTTTCTTT. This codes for CASSLIPGGGTEAFF.

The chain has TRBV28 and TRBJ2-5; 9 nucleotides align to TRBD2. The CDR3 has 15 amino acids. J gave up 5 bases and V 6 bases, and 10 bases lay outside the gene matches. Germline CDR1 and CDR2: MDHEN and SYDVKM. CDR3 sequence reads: CASRSSGIGGETQYF. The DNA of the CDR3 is TGTGCCAGCAGGTCTAGCGGGATCGGGGGGGAGACCCAGTACTTC.

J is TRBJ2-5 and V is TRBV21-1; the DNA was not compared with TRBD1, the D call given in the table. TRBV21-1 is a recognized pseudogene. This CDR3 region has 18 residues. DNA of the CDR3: TGTGCCAGCAGCAAAGCCATTATCCCGGGAGCCAAAGGAGAGACCCAGTACTTC. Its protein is CASSKAIIPGAKGETQYF.

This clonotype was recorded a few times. Here the CDR3 reads CATSDVDSYEQYF. CDR3 bases: TGTGCCACCAGTGATGTGGACAGCTACGAGCAGTACTTC. This chain uses TRBV24-1 with TRBJ2-7, with a weak D call TRBD1 (6 bases). The V end lost 3 bases, the J end lost 3 bases, and 8 bases lay between the germline ends. The CDR3 is made up of 13 amino acids. The V gene's germline CDR1 is KGHDR and CDR2 SFDVKD.

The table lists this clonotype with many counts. CDR3 DNA: TGTGCCATCTATGAGCCAGGCTTGAACACTGAAGCTTTCTTT. Its translation is CAIYEPGLNTEAFF. The V gene is TRBV10-3, the J gene TRBJ1-1; D remains unclear. This CDR3 has 14 amino acids. CDR1 and CDR2 (germline): ENHRY, SYGVKD. Trimming stripped 8 bases from V and 0 bases from J, with 13 bases between.

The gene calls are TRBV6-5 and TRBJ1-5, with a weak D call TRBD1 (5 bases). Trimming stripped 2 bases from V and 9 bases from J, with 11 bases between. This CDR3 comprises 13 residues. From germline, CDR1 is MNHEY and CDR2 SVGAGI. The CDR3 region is CASSYEFQGPQHF. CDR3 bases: TGTGCCAGCAGTTACGAGTTCCAGGGGCCCCAGCATTTT.

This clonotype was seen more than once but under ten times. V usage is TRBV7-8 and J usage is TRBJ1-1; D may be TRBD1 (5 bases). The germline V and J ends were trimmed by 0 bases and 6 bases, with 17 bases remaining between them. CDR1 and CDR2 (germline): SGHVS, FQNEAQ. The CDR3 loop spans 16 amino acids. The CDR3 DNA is TGTGCCAGCAGCTTAGCAAGGCCGACGGGGCCGCCTGAAGCTTTCTTT. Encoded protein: CASSLARPTGPPEAFF.